The clone carrying this TCR beta chain appeared once. These data come from a study of technical replicates of blood from several donors. Generated by immunoSEQ multiplex PCR, the TCRdb table keeps only in-frame clones and is missing some. The table lists tens of thousands of clones, roughly 98% of them singletons, with under 0.2% in the top ten. Per the germline V gene, CDR1 is SGHTA and CDR2 is FQGTGA. The CDR3 runs 13 residues. The V gene lost 5 bases and the J gene lost 5 bases, with 10 bases spanning the gap. The sequencing input was T cells isolated from PBMCs. The sequence came from a human donor in good health. This chain links TRBV7-3 with TRBJ2-1, with D hard to call. CDR3 coding DNA: TGTGCCAGCAGCCCTGACAAGCACAATGAGCAGTTCTTC. This sequence encodes CASSPDKHNEQFF.